The 17 T cell receptor beta chains below all came from one sample that was sequenced in a study of shared clonotypes between healthy human individuals. Sequencing was performed with immunoSEQ multiplex PCR; in TCRdb, only in-frame clones are kept and a portion is missing. The sample carries millions of clones, roughly 91% recorded once. CD45RO-negative, CCR7-positively selected cells formed the naive CD8 fraction, excluding terminally differentiated effector memory CD45RA+ cells. Sequenced: naive CD8+ T cells from PBMCs. Source of these receptors: a young man in good health. Some clones in this sample may be carry-over from other donors' samples.

The chain employs TRBV28 and TRBJ1-5; 7 bases line up with TRBD1. V dropped 5 bases and J dropped 6; count of bases not matched to a gene: 4. The CDR3 is made up of 13 amino acids. Germline V gene sequence: CDR1 MDHEN, CDR2 SYDVKM. The CDR3 region is CASSTGASQPQHF. The DNA for the CDR3 is TGTGCCAGCAGTACAGGGGCCAGTCAGCCCCAGCATTTT.

The V gene is TRBV29-1, the J gene TRBJ2-2; 14 positions match TRBD2. CDR1 SQVTM and CDR2 ANQGSEA come from the germline V gene. Trimming removed 3 bases from V and 4 bases from J; junction bases left unmatched: 19. CDR3 length: 21 amino acids. DNA for the CDR3: TGCAGCGTTGAGGCGGGACACGGGACTAGCGGGAGTATCCCCCCCACCGGGGAGCTGTTTTTT. Its protein is CSVEAGHGTSGSIPPTGELFF.

The genes are TRBV11-2 and TRBJ2-7, with D possibly matching TRBD2 (7 bases). The ends were cut back, 4 bases at V and 7 bases at J, with 23 bases in the middle. The length of the CDR3 is 16 residues. The germline CDR1 and CDR2 sequences are SGHAT and FQNNGV. The chain's CDR3 is CASSSARGTPDGEQYF. The CDR3 region has the DNA TGTGCCAGCAGCTCCGCGCGGGGGACACCCGACGGGGAGCAGTACTTC.

Points on this clone: The CDR3 does not close with the conserved phenylalanine or tryptophan, likely indicating a read error. The limits of the CDR3 on the DNA are not certain, so only TCRdb's listed CDR3 is given. The chain uses TRBV6-5 and TRBJ1-2; the table's TRBD1 call for D was not verified on the DNA. The germline CDR1 and CDR2 sequences are MNHEY and SVGAGI. The CDR3 length is 13 residues, termini included. This CDR3 is CASTSTGEGILRV.

This chain connects TRBV19 to TRBJ2-1; no reliable D call. The germline V gene encodes CDR1 LNHDA and CDR2 SQIVND (reference sequence). The CDR3 loop spans 15 amino acids. The V end lost 7 bases, the J end lost 3 bases, and 16 bases lay between the germline ends. CDR3 loop: CASTEQGPIYNEQFF. In DNA, the CDR3 is TGTGCCAGTACCGAGCAAGGACCTATCTACAATGAGCAGTTCTTC.

The chain uses TRBV5-4 and TRBJ1-2, with 9 bases lining up with TRBD1. Germline values: CDR1 SGHNT, CDR2 YYREEE (reference sequence). With V trimmed by 4 bases and J by 4 bases, 8 bases remained unmatched. This CDR3 has 15 residues. The CDR3 reads CASSLQGALGYGYTF. CDR3 DNA: TGTGCCAGCAGCCTACAGGGGGCGCTTGGCTATGGCTACACCTTC.

The V and J genes are TRBV5-5 and TRBJ2-7, with 9 bases matching TRBD1. This CDR3 is 16 amino acids long. Trimming at V came to 3 bases and at J to 2 bases, leaving 9 bases not matched to a gene. CDR1 is SGHKS, CDR2 YYEKEE, per germline (reference sequence). The CDR3 loop is CASSSTQYRGPYEQYF. CDR3 sequence (DNA): TGTGCCAGCAGCTCAACCCAATACAGGGGGCCCTACGAGCAGTACTTC. Using reference TRBV5-5 and TRBJ2-7 for the parts outside the CDR3, the full variable domain is DAGVTQSPTHLIKTRGQQVTLRCSPISGHKSVSWYQQVLGQGPQFIFQYYEKEERGRGNFPDRFSARQFPNYSSELNVNALLLGDSALYLCASSSTQYRGPYEQYFGPGTRLTVT.

The chain uses TRBV27 and TRBJ2-2, with 7 bases aligning to TRBD2. This CDR3 spans 15 amino acids. In germline, CDR1 is MNHEY, CDR2 SMNVEV (reference sequence). Unmatched junction bases numbered 10, after V lost 7 bases and J lost 5 bases. The CDR3 protein is CASKSAGAGTGELFF. In DNA, the CDR3 is TGTGCCAGCAAGTCGGCGGGAGCGGGGACCGGGGAGCTGTTTTTT.

This chain connects TRBV6-5 to TRBJ2-7; D is tentatively TRBD1 or TRBD2 (5 bases each). Trimming cost V 6 bases and J 5 bases, with 20 bases left between them. Germline V gives CDR1 MNHEY, CDR2 SVGAGI. This CDR3 region has 15 residues. The CDR3 nucleotides are TGTGCCAGCAGAAAGGGTGACTTGAGGGGCCACGAGCAGTACTTC. Translating gives CASRKGDLRGHEQYF.

To note about this clone: Distinct nucleotide sequences in the sample also encode this CDR3. The gene calls are TRBV29-1 and TRBJ2-2; tentatively, D is TRBD1 (5 bases). Trimming shortened V by 5 bases and J by 3 bases, and 7 bases separated the two germline ends. The CDR3 has 12 amino acids. Looked up from germline, CDR1 is SQVTM and CDR2 is ANQGSEA. The CDR3 nucleotides read TGCAGCGTTATAGGGGACACCGGGGAGCTGTTTTTT. This encodes CSVIGDTGELFF.

V gene TRBV29-1 combines with J gene TRBJ2-6, with D possibly being TRBD2 (7 bases). Germline loops: CDR1 SQVTM, CDR2 ANQGSEA. V lost 2 bases, J lost 2 bases, and 19 bases lay in between. The CDR3 is 18 amino acids. The CDR3 DNA sequence: TGCAGCGTTGAACCGAGGGAAGGGGGAGGGCCTGGGGCCAACGTCCTGACTTTC. Amino acids: CSVEPREGGGPGANVLTF.

With regard to this clone: Additional DNA sequences in this sample encode the identical CDR3. The chain has TRBV27 and TRBJ1-1; D is perhaps TRBD1 (5 bases). Germline CDR1 is MNHEY and CDR2 is SMNVEV (reference sequence). The CDR3 spans 14 residues. Deletions cut 2 bases from V and 0 bases from J, with 7 bases between. For the CDR3, the DNA is TGTGCCAGCAGTTTACGGGGCATGAACACTGAAGCTTTCTTT. This sequence encodes CASSLRGMNTEAFF.

The genes are TRBV27 and TRBJ2-2; 9 bases map to TRBD1. V was clipped by 5 bases and J by 5 bases; unmatched bases: 6. The CDR3 extends over 15 amino acids. Germline V gene sequence: CDR1 MNHEY, CDR2 SMNVEV (reference sequence). The CDR3 DNA reads TGTGCCAGCAGTCCCGGGACAGGGTGGACCGGGGAGCTGTTTTTT. It encodes CASSPGTGWTGELFF.

The chain couples TRBV12-5 to TRBJ2-7; D gene uncertain. Trimming left V 5 bases short and J 4 bases short, with 3 bases between. The CDR3 loop spans 10 amino acids. Germline lookup yields CDR1 LGHNT and CDR2 FRNRAP. Here the CDR3 DNA reads TGTGCTAGTGGTCTATACGAGCAGTACTTC. It codes for CASGLYEQYF.

The rearrangement uses TRBV15 and TRBJ1-3; a weak D match, TRBD1 (5 bases). The V gene lost 0 bases and the J gene lost 4 bases, with 10 bases spanning the gap. This CDR3 has 15 residues. CDR1 and CDR2 from the germline V gene are LNHNV and YYDKDF (reference sequence). CDR3 sequence (DNA): TGTGCCACCAGCAGAGACAGGGAGTCCGGAAACACCATATATTTT. Protein product: CATSRDRESGNTIYF.

The chain couples TRBV5-6 to TRBJ2-7, with 7 bases aligning to TRBD1. V was clipped by 2 bases and J by 6 bases; unmatched bases: 14. CDR3 length: 16 residues. Per germline, CDR1 SGHDT and CDR2 YYEEEE. DNA for the CDR3: TGTGCCAGCAGCTTTAAGTGGGACAGCCTGGACTCCGAGCAGTACTTC. This translates into CASSFKWDSLDSEQYF.

The chain carries TRBV7-3 and TRBJ2-7; 8 bases fit TRBD2. Germline trimming cut 7 bases from V and 0 bases from J; bases unmatched to any gene: 8. This CDR3 contains 15 residues. Germline CDR1 and CDR2: SGHTA and FQGTGA. The CDR3 DNA sequence: TGTGCCAGCATCCAAGCGGGAGTCTCCTCCTACGAGCAGTACTTC. Encoded protein: CASIQAGVSSYEQYF.